The sequence of this TCR beta chain was determined in a study of T cell clonality in common variable immunodeficiency. Germline V gene lookup returns CDR1 MDHEN and CDR2 SYDVKM. Trimming cost V 8 bases and J 2 bases, with 16 bases left between them. The CDR3 extends over 15 amino acids. Method: immunoSEQ multiplex PCR; TCRdb's copy keeps in-frame clones and lacks some. The specimen has 55,000 or so clones, none found just once. In its sample, this clone was seen many times. The CDR3 goes on 3 residues after the read ends, and that part is filled in from the germline J gene. V and J are TRBV28 and TRBJ1-5; tentatively, D is TRBD1 (5 bases). The sequenced sample consisted of peripheral blood mononuclear cells. This receptor was obtained from a person aged 18 to 69 in good health. This CDR3 reads CASASGGRGNQPQHF. Partial CDR3 DNA: TGTGCCAGCGCCTCAGGTGGCAGGGGCAATCAGCCC.